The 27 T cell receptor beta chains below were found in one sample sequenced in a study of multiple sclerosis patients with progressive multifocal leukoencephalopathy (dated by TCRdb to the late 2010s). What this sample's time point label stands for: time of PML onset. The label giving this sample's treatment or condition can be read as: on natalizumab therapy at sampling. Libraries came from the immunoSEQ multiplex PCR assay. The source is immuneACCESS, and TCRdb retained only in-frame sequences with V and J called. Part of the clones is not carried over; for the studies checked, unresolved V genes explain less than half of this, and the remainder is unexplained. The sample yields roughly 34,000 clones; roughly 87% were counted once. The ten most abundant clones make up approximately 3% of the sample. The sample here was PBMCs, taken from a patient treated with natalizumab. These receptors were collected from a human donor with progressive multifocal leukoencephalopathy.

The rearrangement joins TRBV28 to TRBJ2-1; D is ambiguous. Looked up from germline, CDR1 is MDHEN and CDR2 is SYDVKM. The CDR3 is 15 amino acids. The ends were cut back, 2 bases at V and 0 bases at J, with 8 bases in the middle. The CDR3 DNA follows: TGTGCCAGCAGTTTAGGCGGTAACTCCTACAATGAGCAGTTCTTC. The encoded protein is CASSLGGNSYNEQFF.

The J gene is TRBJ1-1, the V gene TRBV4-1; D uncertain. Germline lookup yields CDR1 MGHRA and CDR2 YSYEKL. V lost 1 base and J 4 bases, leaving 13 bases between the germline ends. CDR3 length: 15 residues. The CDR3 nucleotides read TGCGCCAGCAGCCAAGTATTGGGGATTACCACTGAAGCTTTCTTT. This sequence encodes CASSQVLGITTEAFF.

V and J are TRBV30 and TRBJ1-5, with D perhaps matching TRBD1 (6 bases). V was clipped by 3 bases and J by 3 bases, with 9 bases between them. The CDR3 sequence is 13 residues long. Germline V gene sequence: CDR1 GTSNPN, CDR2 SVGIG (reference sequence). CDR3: CAWRDSVNQPQHF. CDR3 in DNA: TGTGCCTGGAGGGACAGCGTCAATCAGCCCCAGCATTTT.

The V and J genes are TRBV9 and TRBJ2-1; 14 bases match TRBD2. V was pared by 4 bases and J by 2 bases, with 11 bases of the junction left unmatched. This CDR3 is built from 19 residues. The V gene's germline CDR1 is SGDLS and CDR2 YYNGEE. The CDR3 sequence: CASSPRGGLAGVAYNEQFF. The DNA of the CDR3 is TGTGCCAGCAGCCCGAGGGGGGGACTAGCGGGAGTGGCCTACAATGAGCAGTTCTTC.

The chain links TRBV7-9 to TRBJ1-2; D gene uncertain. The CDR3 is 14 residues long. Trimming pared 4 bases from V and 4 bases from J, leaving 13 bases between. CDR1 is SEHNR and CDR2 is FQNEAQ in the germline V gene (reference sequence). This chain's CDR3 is CASSYREPIYGYTF. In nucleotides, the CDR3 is TGTGCCAGCAGCTACCGAGAGCCAATCTATGGCTACACCTTC.

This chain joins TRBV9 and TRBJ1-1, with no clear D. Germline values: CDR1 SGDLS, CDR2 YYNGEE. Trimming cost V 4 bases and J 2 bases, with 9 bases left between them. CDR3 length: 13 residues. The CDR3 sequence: CASSPEINTEAFF. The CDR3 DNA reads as TGTGCCAGCAGCCCGGAGATTAACACTGAAGCTTTCTTT.

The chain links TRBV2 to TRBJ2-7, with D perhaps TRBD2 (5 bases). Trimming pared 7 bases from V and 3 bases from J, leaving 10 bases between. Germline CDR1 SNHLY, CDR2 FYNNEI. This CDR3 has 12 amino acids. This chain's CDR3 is CASTGKIYEQYF. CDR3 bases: TGTGCCAGCACGGGAAAGATCTACGAGCAGTACTTC.

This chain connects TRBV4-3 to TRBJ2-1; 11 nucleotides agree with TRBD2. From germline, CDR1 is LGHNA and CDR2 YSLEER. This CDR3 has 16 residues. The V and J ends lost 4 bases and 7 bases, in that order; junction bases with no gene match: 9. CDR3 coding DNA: TGCGCCAGCAGCCGAGCCGGGACTAGCGGTGTGAATGAGCAGTTCTTC. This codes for CASSRAGTSGVNEQFF.

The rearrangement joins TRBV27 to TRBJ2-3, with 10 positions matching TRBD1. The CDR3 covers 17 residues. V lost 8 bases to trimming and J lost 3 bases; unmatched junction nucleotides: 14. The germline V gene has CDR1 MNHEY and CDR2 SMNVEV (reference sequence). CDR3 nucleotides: TGTGCCAGCTCCCCCGGCGACAGGGGGCGCGCAACAGATACGCAGTATTTT. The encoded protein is CASSPGDRGRATDTQYF.

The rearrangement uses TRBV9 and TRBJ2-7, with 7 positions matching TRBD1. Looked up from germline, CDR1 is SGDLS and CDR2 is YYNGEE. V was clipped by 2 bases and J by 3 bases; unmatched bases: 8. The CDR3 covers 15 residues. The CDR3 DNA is TGTGCCAGCAGCGTTAGACAGGGCGAAGGCTACGAGCAGTACTTC. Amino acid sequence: CASSVRQGEGYEQYF.

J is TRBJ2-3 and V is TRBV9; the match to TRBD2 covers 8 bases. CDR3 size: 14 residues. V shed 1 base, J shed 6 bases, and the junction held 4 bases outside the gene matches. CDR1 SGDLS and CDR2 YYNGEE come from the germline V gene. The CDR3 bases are TGTGCCAGCAGCGTATCAGCGGGAGTGGATACGCAGTATTTT. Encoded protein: CASSVSAGVDTQYF.

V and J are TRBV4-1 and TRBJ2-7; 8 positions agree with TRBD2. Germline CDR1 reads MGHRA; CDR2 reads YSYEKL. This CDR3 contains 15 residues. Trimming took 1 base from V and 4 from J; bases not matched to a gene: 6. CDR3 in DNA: TGCGCCAGCAGCCAAGCCCCGCGGGAGGCATACGAGCAGTACTTC. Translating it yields CASSQAPREAYEQYF.

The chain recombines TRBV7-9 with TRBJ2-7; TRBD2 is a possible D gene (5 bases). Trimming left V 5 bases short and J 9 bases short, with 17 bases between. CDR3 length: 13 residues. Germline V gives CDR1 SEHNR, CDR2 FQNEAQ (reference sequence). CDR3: CASSGQEAFGQYF. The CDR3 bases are TGTGCCAGCAGCGGGCAGGAGGCTTTCGGGCAGTACTTC.

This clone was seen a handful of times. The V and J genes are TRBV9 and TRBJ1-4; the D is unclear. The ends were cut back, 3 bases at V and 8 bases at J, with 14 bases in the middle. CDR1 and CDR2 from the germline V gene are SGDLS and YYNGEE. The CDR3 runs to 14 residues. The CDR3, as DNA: TGTGCCAGCAGCGGGGGTCCCGGAGGGGAAAAACTGTTTTTT. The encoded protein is CASSGGPGGEKLFF.

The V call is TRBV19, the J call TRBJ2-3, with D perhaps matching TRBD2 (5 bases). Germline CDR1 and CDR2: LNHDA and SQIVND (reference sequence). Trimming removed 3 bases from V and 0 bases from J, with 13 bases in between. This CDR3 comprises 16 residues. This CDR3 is CASSMLRTSSTDTQYF. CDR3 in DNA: TGTGCCAGTAGTATGCTCCGGACTTCTAGCACAGATACGCAGTATTTT.

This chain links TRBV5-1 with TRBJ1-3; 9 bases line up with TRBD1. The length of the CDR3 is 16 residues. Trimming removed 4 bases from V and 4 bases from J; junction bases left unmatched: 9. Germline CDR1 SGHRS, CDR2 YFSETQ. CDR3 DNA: TGCGCCAGCAGCACCGGACAGGGGTCTATCGGAAACACCATATATTTT. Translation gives CASSTGQGSIGNTIYF.

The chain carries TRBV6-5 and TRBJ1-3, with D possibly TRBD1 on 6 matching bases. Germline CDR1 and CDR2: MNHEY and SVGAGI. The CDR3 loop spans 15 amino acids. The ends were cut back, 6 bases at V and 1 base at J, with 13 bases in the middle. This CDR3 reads CASRMTTGSGNTIYF. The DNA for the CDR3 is TGTGCCAGCAGGATGACTACAGGGTCTGGAAACACCATATATTTT.

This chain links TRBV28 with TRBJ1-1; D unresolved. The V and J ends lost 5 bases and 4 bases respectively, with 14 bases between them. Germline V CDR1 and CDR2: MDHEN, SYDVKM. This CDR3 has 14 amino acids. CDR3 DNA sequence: TGTGCCAGCAGTACTACGGCCCGGGGCACTGAAGCTTTCTTT. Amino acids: CASSTTARGTEAFF.

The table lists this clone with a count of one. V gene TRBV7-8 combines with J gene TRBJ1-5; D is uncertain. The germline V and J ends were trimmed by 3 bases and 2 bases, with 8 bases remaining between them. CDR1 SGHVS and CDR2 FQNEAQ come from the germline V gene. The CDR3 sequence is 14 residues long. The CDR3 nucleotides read TGTGCCAGCAGCTTGAGTGAGGGCAATCAGCCCCAGCATTTT. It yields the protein CASSLSEGNQPQHF.

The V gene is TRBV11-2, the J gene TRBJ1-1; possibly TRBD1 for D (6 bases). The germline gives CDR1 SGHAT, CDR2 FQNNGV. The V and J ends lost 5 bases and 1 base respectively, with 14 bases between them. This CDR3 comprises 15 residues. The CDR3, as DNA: TGTGCCAGCAGCCCGGGGGGCCAGAGGAACACTGAAGCTTTCTTT. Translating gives CASSPGGQRNTEAFF.

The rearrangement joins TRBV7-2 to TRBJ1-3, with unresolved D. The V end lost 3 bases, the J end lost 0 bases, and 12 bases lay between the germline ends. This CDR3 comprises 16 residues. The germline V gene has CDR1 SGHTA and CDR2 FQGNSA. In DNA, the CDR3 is TGTGCCAGCAGCTTCAGAGGACGCACCTCTGGAAACACCATATATTTT. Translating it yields CASSFRGRTSGNTIYF.

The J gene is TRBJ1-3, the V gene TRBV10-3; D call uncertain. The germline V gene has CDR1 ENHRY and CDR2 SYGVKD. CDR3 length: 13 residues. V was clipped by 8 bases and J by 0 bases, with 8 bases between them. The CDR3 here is CAIDGGSGNTIYF. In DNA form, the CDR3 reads TGTGCCATCGACGGTGGCTCTGGAAACACCATATATTTT.

The DNA of the CDR3 is TGCGCCAGCAGTTCAGACAGGGGGCAAGGGGAAAAACTGTTTTTT. This codes for CASSSDRGQGEKLFF. The chain joins TRBV5-1 to TRBJ1-4; TRBD1 aligns across 10 bases. The CDR3 has 15 residues. Germline loops: CDR1 SGHRS, CDR2 YFSETQ. The junction had 9 bases not matched to a gene; V was cut back by 5 bases and J by 8 bases.

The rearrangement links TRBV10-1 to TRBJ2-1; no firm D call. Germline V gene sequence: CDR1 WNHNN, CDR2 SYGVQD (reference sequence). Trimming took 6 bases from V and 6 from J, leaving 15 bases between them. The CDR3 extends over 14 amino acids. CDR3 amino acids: CASSRLGIGNEQFF. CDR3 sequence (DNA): TGCGCCAGCAGCAGGCTGGGGATCGGCAATGAGCAGTTCTTC.

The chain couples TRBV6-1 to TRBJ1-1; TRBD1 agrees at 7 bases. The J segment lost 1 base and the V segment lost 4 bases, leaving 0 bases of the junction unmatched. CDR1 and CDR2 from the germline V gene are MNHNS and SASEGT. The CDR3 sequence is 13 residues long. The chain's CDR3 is CASSGQGNTEAFF. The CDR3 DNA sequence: TGTGCCAGCAGTGGACAGGGGAACACTGAAGCTTTCTTT.

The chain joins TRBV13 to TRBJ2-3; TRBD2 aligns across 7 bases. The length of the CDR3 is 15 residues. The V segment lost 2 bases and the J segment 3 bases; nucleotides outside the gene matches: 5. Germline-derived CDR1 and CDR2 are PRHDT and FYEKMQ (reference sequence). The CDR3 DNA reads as TGTGCCAGCAGCTTAACCCCTAGCGGTACAGATACGCAGTATTTT. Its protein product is CASSLTPSGTDTQYF. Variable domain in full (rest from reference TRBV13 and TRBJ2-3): AAGVIQSPRHLIKEKRETATLKCYPIPRHDTVYWYQQGPGQDPQFLISFYEKMQSDKGSIPDRFSAQQFSDYHSELNMSSLELGDSALYFCASSLTPSGTDTQYFGPGTRLTVL.

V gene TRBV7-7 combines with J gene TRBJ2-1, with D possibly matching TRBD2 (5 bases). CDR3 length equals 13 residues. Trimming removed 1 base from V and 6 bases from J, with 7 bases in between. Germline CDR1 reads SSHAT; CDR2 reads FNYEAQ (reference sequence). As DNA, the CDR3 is TGTGCCAGCAGCTTAGGGCGGGTCAATGAGCAGTTCTTC. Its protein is CASSLGRVNEQFF.